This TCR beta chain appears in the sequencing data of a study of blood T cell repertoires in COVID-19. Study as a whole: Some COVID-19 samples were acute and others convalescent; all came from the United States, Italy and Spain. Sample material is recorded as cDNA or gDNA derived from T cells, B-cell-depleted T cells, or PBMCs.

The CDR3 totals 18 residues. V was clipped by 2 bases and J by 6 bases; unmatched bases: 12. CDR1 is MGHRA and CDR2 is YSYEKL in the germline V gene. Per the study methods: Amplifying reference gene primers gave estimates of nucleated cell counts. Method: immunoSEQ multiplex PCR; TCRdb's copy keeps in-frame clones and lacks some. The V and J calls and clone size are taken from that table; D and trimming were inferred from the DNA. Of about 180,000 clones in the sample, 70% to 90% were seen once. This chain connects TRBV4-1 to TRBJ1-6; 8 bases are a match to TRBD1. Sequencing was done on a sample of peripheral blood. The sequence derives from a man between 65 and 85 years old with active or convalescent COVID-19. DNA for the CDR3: TGCGCCAGCAGCCAAATTACACAGGGGGGGCGCCCTAATTCACCCCTCCACTTT. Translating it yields CASSQITQGGRPNSPLHF.